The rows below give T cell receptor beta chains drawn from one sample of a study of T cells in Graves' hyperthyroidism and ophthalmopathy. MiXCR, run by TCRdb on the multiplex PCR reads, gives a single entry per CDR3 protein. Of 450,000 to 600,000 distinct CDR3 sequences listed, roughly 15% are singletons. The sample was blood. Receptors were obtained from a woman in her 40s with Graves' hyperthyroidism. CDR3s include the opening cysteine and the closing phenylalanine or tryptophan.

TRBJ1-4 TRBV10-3 CAISAGATNEKLFF
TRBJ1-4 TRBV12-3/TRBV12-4 CASRASPTNEKLFF
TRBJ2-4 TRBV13 CASSLAPGQGYDIQYF
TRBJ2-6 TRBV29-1 CSVSSGANVLTF
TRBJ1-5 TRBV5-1 CASSLGTGVNQPQHF
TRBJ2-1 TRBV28 CASSPTGSYNEQFF
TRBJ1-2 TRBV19 CASRGRNYGYTF
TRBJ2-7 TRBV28 CATRTESSYEQYF
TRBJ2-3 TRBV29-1 CSVEDGLFKDTQYF
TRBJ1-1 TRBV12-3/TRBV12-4 CASRKGQGPEAFF
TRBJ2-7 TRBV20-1 CSVEDSGQGSYEQYF
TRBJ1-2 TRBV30 CASSVNYGYTF
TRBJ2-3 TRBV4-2 CASSQELPGLAGPRDTQYF
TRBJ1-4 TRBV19 CASSPTGTASEKLFF
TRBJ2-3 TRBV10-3 CAISATSGTDTQYF
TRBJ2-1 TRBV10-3 CAISESGSYNEQFF
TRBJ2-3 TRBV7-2 CASSSTAGSTDTQYF
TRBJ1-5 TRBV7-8 CASSVGLHQPQHF
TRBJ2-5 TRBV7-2 CASSLGLADQETQYF
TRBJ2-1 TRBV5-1 CASSLANTYNEQFF
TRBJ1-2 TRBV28 CASSLLQQISNYGYTF
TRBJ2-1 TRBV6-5 CASSYSIPQGAYEQFF
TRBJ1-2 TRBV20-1 CSASPGALGYTF
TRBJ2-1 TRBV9 CASSVGDYPTSTYNEQFF
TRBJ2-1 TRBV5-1 CASSEGRRVPNEQFF
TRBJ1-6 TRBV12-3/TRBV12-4 CASSPGQVNSPLHF
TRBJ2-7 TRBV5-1 CASSSPPYSSPGEQYF
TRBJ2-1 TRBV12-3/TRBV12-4 CASRMRNEQFF
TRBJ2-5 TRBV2 CASSEAGAGLQETQYF
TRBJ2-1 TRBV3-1 CASSQVSGTSGSSSYNEQFF
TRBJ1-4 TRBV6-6 CASSYVGGSANNEKLFF
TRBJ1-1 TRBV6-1 CASRPDRDRTEAFF
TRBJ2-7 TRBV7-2 CASSLVGYRDYEQYF
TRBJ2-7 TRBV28 CASTLGGRVEQYF
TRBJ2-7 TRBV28 CASSGTGYDQYF
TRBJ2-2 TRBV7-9 CASSSRLAGHTGELFF
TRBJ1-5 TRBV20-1 CSAIPDGIGNQPQHF
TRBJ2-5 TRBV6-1 CASGTPPGPQYF